Listed here are 21 T cell receptor beta chains from one sample, sequenced in a study of shared clonotypes between healthy human individuals. As defined, naive CD8 cells were CD45RO-negative and positively selected for CCR7, with terminally differentiated effector memory CD45RA+ cells excluded. Here immunoSEQ multiplex PCR was the method, and the copy in TCRdb shows in-frame clones only, minus some. The top ten hold 0.9% to 1.5% of the sample, which has about 1,800,000 clones, 85% to 95% seen once. The sequencing input was naive CD8+ T cells sorted from blood. The receptor source for this set is a man younger than 35 in good health.

V and J are TRBV11-3 and TRBJ1-5, with D hard to call. CDR1 is SGHNT and CDR2 is YENEEA in the germline V gene. CDR3 length: 15 amino acids. V shed 2 bases and J shed 5 bases, with 13 bases lying between them. As DNA, the CDR3 is TGTGCCAGCAGCTTAACCAGGTCTCCTTATCAGCCCCAGCATTTT. Protein: CASSLTRSPYQPQHF.

This sequence joins TRBV7-9 and TRBJ1-1; D is unresolved. Trimming pared 5 bases from V and 5 bases from J, leaving 18 bases between. Germline CDR1 SEHNR, CDR2 FQNEAQ (reference sequence). The length of the CDR3 is 15 residues. CDR3 bases: TGTGCCAGCAGCCGAACAACGGACCCTCGGACTGAAGCTTTCTTT. Translating gives CASSRTTDPRTEAFF. The whole variable domain, remainder taken from reference TRBV7-9 and TRBJ1-1, is DTGVSQNPRHKITKRGQNVTFRCDPISEHNRLYWYRQTLGQGPEFLTYFQNEAQLEKSRLLSDRFSAERPKGSFSTLEIQRTEQGDSAMYLCASSRTTDPRTEAFFGQGTRLTVV.

Comments on this clone: The sample contains more than one DNA sequence encoding this CDR3. This chain uses TRBV4-3 with TRBJ2-2; 8 bases are shared with TRBD1. The CDR3 contains 17 residues. V trimming: 0 bases; J trimming: 4 bases; junction bases outside the gene matches: 7. Germline V gene data show CDR1 as LGHNA and CDR2 as YSLEER. CDR3 coding DNA: TGCGCCAGCAGCCAAGATCCGACAGGGGCGGGCACCGGGGAGCTGTTTTTT. It is translated as CASSQDPTGAGTGELFF.

J is TRBJ2-3 and V is TRBV19; a possible D gene is TRBD2 (5 bases). CDR1 and CDR2 from the germline V gene are LNHDA and SQIVND (reference sequence). The V and J ends lost 3 bases and 2 bases respectively, with 12 bases between them. CDR3 length equals 15 residues. The CDR3, as DNA: TGTGCCAGTAGTATCGGAAGCGGCCACACAGATACGCAGTATTTT. Its protein product is CASSIGSGHTDTQYF.

In DNA, the CDR3 is TGCAGCGTACTCACAGGGGACGTATACTACGAGCAGTACTTC. Translating gives CSVLTGDVYYEQYF. The chain has TRBV29-1 and TRBJ2-7; 7 bases are a match to TRBD1. There are 14 residues in the CDR3. Looked up from germline, CDR1 is SQVTM and CDR2 is ANQGSEA. Losses at the gene ends were 6 bases for V and 3 bases for J; bases not matched to a gene: 11.

With respect to this clone: The same CDR3 arises from other DNA sequences in this sample as well. This sequence joins TRBV27 and TRBJ2-7; D call uncertain. V lost 0 bases, J lost 3 bases, and 6 bases lay in between. Germline-derived CDR1 and CDR2 are MNHEY and SMNVEV (reference sequence). This CDR3 region has 13 residues. CDR3 sequence: CASSLSGSYEQYF. The DNA for the CDR3 is TGTGCCAGCAGTTTATCTGGTAGCTACGAGCAGTACTTC.

The chain is built from TRBV4-3 and TRBJ2-1; TRBD2 matches at 9 bases. Germline CDR1 reads LGHNA; CDR2 reads YSLEER. The CDR3 has 16 residues. V shed 0 bases, J shed 7 bases, and the junction held 7 bases outside the gene matches. CDR3 protein: CASSQDAGGPYNEQFF. CDR3 nucleotides: TGCGCCAGCAGCCAAGATGCGGGAGGGCCGTATAATGAGCAGTTCTTC.

The rearrangement uses TRBV11-3 and TRBJ1-2; 7 positions agree with TRBD1. The CDR3 has 17 residues. Germline-derived CDR1 and CDR2 are SGHNT and YENEEA. After removal of 4 bases from V and 3 bases from J, the junction contained 14 bases not matched to a gene. Here the CDR3 reads CASSSPEQGSRDYGYTF. The CDR3 DNA sequence: TGTGCCAGCAGCTCCCCGGAACAGGGGTCGCGGGACTATGGCTACACCTTC.

The V gene is TRBV9, the J gene TRBJ2-5, with 9 bases aligning to TRBD1. With V trimmed by 2 bases and J by 5 bases, 7 bases remained unmatched. The CDR3 contains 15 residues. Germline CDR1 SGDLS, CDR2 YYNGEE. CDR3: CASSVAGQGMETQYF. The CDR3 DNA is TGTGCCAGCAGCGTCGCCGGACAGGGGATGGAGACCCAGTACTTC. Based on the CDR3 plus reference TRBV9 and TRBJ2-5, the full variable domain is DSGVTQTPKHLITATGQRVTLRCSPRSGDLSVYWYQQSLDQGLQFLIQYYNGEERAKGNILERFSAQQFPDLHSELNLSSLELGDSALYFCASSVAGQGMETQYFGPGTRLLVL.

The chain employs TRBV10-2 and TRBJ1-1; 8 bases map to TRBD1. Germline values: CDR1 WSHSY, CDR2 SAAADI. Unmatched junction bases numbered 10, after V lost 6 bases and J lost 1 base. The CDR3 contains 16 residues. The CDR3 bases are TGCGCCAGCAGAAGACAGGGGACAGATTCGAACACTGAAGCTTTCTTT. It is translated as CASRRQGTDSNTEAFF.

Here the CDR3 reads CASSPQLDYDNEQFF. The CDR3 region has the DNA TGCGCCAGCAGCCCTCAACTGGACTACGACAATGAGCAGTTCTTC. The chain links TRBV4-1 to TRBJ2-1, with D possibly being TRBD2 (6 bases). The CDR3 has 15 amino acids. Trimming shortened V by 4 bases and J by 5 bases, and 15 bases separated the two germline ends. The germline V gene encodes CDR1 MGHRA and CDR2 YSYEKL.

The V and J genes are TRBV7-6 and TRBJ2-1; no firm D call. Trimming shortened V by 0 bases and J by 4 bases, and 4 bases separated the two germline ends. The CDR3 sequence is 13 residues long. Germline CDR1 reads SGHVS; CDR2 reads FNYEAQ. The DNA for the CDR3 is TGTGCCAGCAGCTTAGCGACATACAATGAGCAGTTCTTC. Amino acid sequence: CASSLATYNEQFF.

The CDR3 bases are TGCGCCAGCAGCATCCTCGACAGTCAAGAGACCCAGTACTTC. Translation gives CASSILDSQETQYF. This chain joins TRBV5-1 and TRBJ2-5; weak D call: TRBD1 (5 bases). The V and J ends lost 4 bases and 2 bases respectively, with 12 bases between them. Germline CDR1 reads SGHRS; CDR2 reads YFSETQ. This CDR3 is built from 14 residues. Filled out from reference TRBV5-1 and TRBJ2-5, the complete variable domain reads KAGVTQTPRYLIKTRGQQVTLSCSPISGHRSVSWYQQTPGQGLQFLFEYFSETQRNKGNFPGRFSGRQFSNSRSEMNVSTLELGDSALYLCASSILDSQETQYFGPGTRLLVL.

The V gene is TRBV27, the J gene TRBJ1-6; D not certain. From germline, CDR1 is MNHEY and CDR2 SMNVEV (reference sequence). The V end was cut by 4 bases, the J end by 2 bases, with 9 bases between. This CDR3 is 15 amino acids long. DNA for the CDR3: TGTGCCAGCAGTTCCGGCACCCCCTATAATTCACCCCTCCACTTT. Protein sequence: CASSSGTPYNSPLHF.

With regard to this clone: At one end, the junction sequence differs from germline, possibly due to a read error. J is TRBJ2-5 and V is TRBV7-7, with D unclear. Germline V lookup: CDR1 SSHAT, CDR2 FNYEAQ (reference sequence). This CDR3 spans 15 amino acids. CDR3 in amino acids: CASSLRDSLRETQYF. CDR3 in DNA: TGTGCTAGCAGCTTGAGAGATTCCTTGCGGGAGACCCAGTACTTC. Combining the CDR3 with reference TRBV7-7 and TRBJ2-5 gives the whole variable domain GAGVSQSPRYKVTKRGQDVTLRCDPISSHATLYWYQQALGQGPEFLTYFNYEAQPDKSGLPSDRFSAERPEGSISTLTIQRTEQRDSAMYRCASSLRDSLRETQYFGPGTRLLVL.

V and J are TRBV27 and TRBJ1-2; no firm D call. The V end lost 8 bases, the J end lost 6 bases, and 28 bases lay between the germline ends. CDR1 and CDR2 (germline): MNHEY, SMNVEV (reference sequence). The CDR3 consists of 17 residues. The CDR3 bases are TGTGCCAGCTCTTTCCTCAGCCCCAGTCCTTCTGGGAATGGCTACACCTTC. Translated: CASSFLSPSPSGNGYTF.

The chain couples TRBV4-3 to TRBJ1-2; D is uncertain. V lost 1 base and J 3 bases, leaving 12 bases between the germline ends. The length of the CDR3 is 15 residues. Germline V CDR1 and CDR2: LGHNA, YSLEER. In nucleotides, the CDR3 is TGCGCCAGCAGCCAAGTAATGCACCAGGACTATGGCTACACCTTC. This codes for CASSQVMHQDYGYTF.

The genes are TRBV28 and TRBJ2-3; 7 bases are shared with TRBD2. This CDR3 contains 16 residues. The J segment lost 5 bases and the V segment lost 6 bases, leaving 14 bases of the junction unmatched. Germline V lookup: CDR1 MDHEN, CDR2 SYDVKM. CDR3 protein: CASSLTPGTMGDTQYF. The CDR3, as DNA: TGTGCCAGCAGCCTGACGCCCGGGACTATGGGAGATACGCAGTATTTT.

The chain couples TRBV28 to TRBJ1-4; no clear D gene. The CDR3 runs to 14 residues. Germline lookup yields CDR1 MDHEN and CDR2 SYDVKM. V dropped 8 bases and J dropped 2 bases, with 12 bases sitting between them. CDR3: CASRRDATNEKLFF. The CDR3 nucleotides are TGTGCCAGCCGACGTGACGCCACTAATGAAAAACTGTTTTTT.

The CDR3 spells CASSTTEGTYEQYF. The CDR3 DNA is TGTGCCAGCAGCACGACGGAGGGCACGTACGAGCAGTACTTC. The chain recombines TRBV9 with TRBJ2-7; D is possibly TRBD2 (6 bases). This CDR3 region has 14 residues. V gave up 4 bases and J gave up 4 bases, with 15 bases separating them. CDR1 is SGDLS, CDR2 YYNGEE, per germline.

The CDR3 loop reads CASSPPSAGGTQYF. CDR3 bases: TGTGCCAGCAGCCCCCCAAGCGCCGGGGGGACCCAGTACTTC. The chain joins TRBV7-9 to TRBJ2-5; a weak D match, TRBD2 (6 bases). CDR3 length equals 14 residues. Trimming shortened V by 5 bases and J by 7 bases, and 17 bases separated the two germline ends. Germline V gene sequence: CDR1 SEHNR, CDR2 FQNEAQ (reference sequence).